The 28 T cell receptor beta chains reported below all come from one sample, sequenced in a study of blood T cell repertoires in COVID-19. The assay was immunoSEQ multiplex PCR, and TCRdb's table has in-frame clones only and misses some. The data show fewer than 250,000 clones, roughly 84% seen once. The sequenced material came from PBMCs or T cells enriched from blood (not recorded which). Receptors were obtained from a woman aged 25 to 39 who had been exposed to COVID-19.

The table lists this clone with a count of one. The chain links TRBV7-2 to TRBJ2-7; 7 positions agree with TRBD2. The J segment lost 7 bases and the V segment lost 1 base, leaving 16 bases of the junction unmatched. There are 17 residues in the CDR3. CDR1 and CDR2 (germline): SGHTA, FQGNSA. CDR3 protein: CASSLGGGVGRSSEQYF. CDR3 DNA: TGTGCCAGCAGCTTAGGTGGGGGGGTAGGTCGTTCGAGTGAGCAGTACTTC. The full variable domain, completed using reference TRBV7-2 and TRBJ2-7, is GAGVSQSPSNKVTEKGKDVELRCDPISGHTALYWYRQSLGQGLEFLIYFQGNSAPDKSGLPSDRFSAERTGGSVSTLTIQRTQQEDSAVYLCASSLGGGVGRSSEQYFGPGTRLTVT.

The chain has TRBV7-2 and TRBJ2-5; 9 bases are shared with TRBD1. This CDR3 spans 18 amino acids. Germline V lookup: CDR1 SGHTA, CDR2 FQGNSA. V lost 3 bases, J lost 2 bases, and 13 bases stayed unmatched. The CDR3 sequence is CASSLSIRDRVYQETQYF. CDR3 coding DNA: TGTGCCAGCAGCTTGAGTATCCGGGACAGGGTGTATCAAGAGACCCAGTACTTC.

This clone was counted a few times. The J gene is TRBJ2-6, the V gene TRBV18; D may be TRBD1 (5 bases). V lost 6 bases, J lost 0 bases, and 12 bases lay in between. CDR1 KGHSH and CDR2 LQKENI come from the germline V gene. This CDR3 is 16 amino acids long. CDR3 sequence (DNA): TGTGCCAGCTCGCAGGGAACAGGCTCTGGGGCCAACGTCCTGACTTTC. Its protein product is CASSQGTGSGANVLTF.

In this sample, this clone turned up once. This chain links TRBV6-5 with TRBJ2-7; 8 bases are a match to TRBD1. The V and J ends lost 2 bases and 2 bases, in that order; junction bases with no gene match: 8. The CDR3 is 16 residues long. Germline V gene lookup returns CDR1 MNHEY and CDR2 SVGAGI. This CDR3 is CASSYAGTGFAYEQYF. The CDR3 region has the DNA TGTGCCAGCAGTTACGCGGGGACAGGATTCGCCTACGAGCAGTACTTC.

A few counts support this clone. Other DNA variants within this sample encode the same CDR3. The rearrangement joins TRBV5-4 to TRBJ1-2; TRBD1 aligns across 7 bases. The junction had 4 bases not matched to a gene; V was cut back by 4 bases and J by 4 bases. This CDR3 comprises 13 residues. CDR1 is SGHNT, CDR2 YYREEE, per germline (reference sequence). CDR3 sequence: CASSPGTVYGYTF. As DNA, the CDR3 is TGTGCCAGCAGCCCAGGGACAGTCTATGGCTACACCTTC. The full variable domain, in which reference TRBV5-4 and TRBJ1-2 provide the parts outside the CDR3, is ETGVTQSPTHLIKTRGQQVTLRCSSQSGHNTVSWYQQALGQGPQFIFQYYREEENGRGNFPPRFSGLQFPNYSSELNVNALELDDSALYLCASSPGTVYGYTFGSGTRLTVV.

The chain couples TRBV19 to TRBJ1-5; D not certain. Germline V CDR1 and CDR2: LNHDA, SQIVND (reference sequence). Trimming took 3 bases from V and 6 from J, leaving 9 bases between them. This CDR3 is built from 13 residues. CDR3 protein: CASSMSGLQPQHF. The CDR3 DNA sequence: TGTGCCAGTAGTATGTCAGGCCTTCAGCCCCAGCATTTT.

This clone has a single count. CDR3 nucleotide sequence: TGTGCCAGCAGCCCCGGAGGCCACGAGCAGTACTTC. Translated: CASSPGGHEQYF. The chain has TRBV9 and TRBJ2-7; possible D gene TRBD2, 5 bases. CDR1 and CDR2 (germline): SGDLS, YYNGEE. CDR3 length: 12 residues. Between the trimmed V and J ends, which lost 4 bases and 5 bases, there was a span of 10 bases.

The CDR3 DNA reads as TGTGCCAGCAGGGGGGGACTAGCCGGCGAGCAGTACTTC. This codes for CASRGGLAGEQYF. J is TRBJ2-7 and V is TRBV6-5; TRBD2 matches 9 bases. Germline-derived CDR1 and CDR2 are MNHEY and SVGAGI. The CDR3 spans 13 residues. With V trimmed by 6 bases and J by 6 bases, 6 bases remained unmatched.

The J gene is TRBJ2-1, the V gene TRBV5-8; 8 bases match TRBD2. V shed 0 bases and J 7 bases; nucleotides not matched to a gene: 6. This CDR3 contains 15 residues. The germline V gene encodes CDR1 SGHTS and CDR2 YDEGEE. For the CDR3, the DNA is TGTGCCAGCAGCTTGGTATCTAGCGGGTGGAATGAGCAGTTCTTC. Translated, it gives CASSLVSSGWNEQFF.

J is TRBJ1-3 and V is TRBV4-2, with no clear D. In germline, CDR1 is LGHNA, CDR2 YNFKEQ. CDR3 size: 16 residues. The V and J ends lost 0 bases and 7 bases respectively, with 16 bases between them. The CDR3 DNA reads as TGTGCCAGCAGCCAAGATAATCGCGACTCGGGGAACACCATATATTTT. The encoded protein is CASSQDNRDSGNTIYF.

V is TRBV29-1 and J is TRBJ1-1, with D hard to call. This CDR3 is 11 amino acids long. V was clipped by 2 bases and J by 1 base, with 2 bases between them. In germline, CDR1 is SQVTM, CDR2 ANQGSEA. The CDR3 coding sequence is TGCAGCGTTGAACGGAACACTGAAGCTTTCTTT. As protein: CSVERNTEAFF.

The chain uses TRBV7-9 and TRBJ1-3; D is possibly TRBD1 (6 bases). V was cut by 6 bases and J by 0 bases, with 15 bases left in between. The CDR3 sequence is 16 residues long. Germline CDR1 reads SEHNR; CDR2 reads FQNEAQ (reference sequence). The CDR3 DNA is TGTGCCAGCAGTACACAGGGTTTCGGCTCTGGAAACACCATATATTTT. It yields the protein CASSTQGFGSGNTIYF.

The V and J genes are TRBV10-3 and TRBJ1-6; no clear D. The CDR3 is made up of 18 amino acids. Trimming took off 3 bases at V and 4 bases at J, with 19 bases between the two ends. The germline V gene has CDR1 ENHRY and CDR2 SYGVKD. CDR3 sequence reads: CAISEGRSIGSYNSPLHF. CDR3 nucleotide sequence: TGTGCCATCAGTGAAGGGAGGTCCATCGGGTCTTATAATTCACCCCTCCACTTT.

The genes are TRBV4-1 and TRBJ2-7; no reliable D call. V shed 1 base and J shed 6 bases, with 16 bases lying between them. The CDR3 has 15 residues. CDR1 and CDR2 (germline): MGHRA, YSYEKL. CDR3: CASSQVSGTYVEQYF. CDR3 nucleotide sequence: TGCGCCAGCAGCCAAGTTTCAGGTACCTACGTCGAGCAGTACTTC.

This clone was seen a single time. The chain links TRBV21-1 to TRBJ2-5; the table's TRBD2 call for D was not verified on the DNA. TRBV21-1 is a listed pseudogene. The CDR3 is 15 residues long. As DNA, the CDR3 is TGTGCCAGCAGCAAAGAGGAGGGGGGGGCAGAGACCCAGTACTTC. It encodes CASSKEEGGAETQYF.

The chain joins TRBV5-8 to TRBJ2-4; D gene unclear. The V gene's germline CDR1 is SGHTS and CDR2 YDEGEE. The CDR3 is 13 amino acids. With 2 bases removed from V and 8 bases from J, the gap between germline ends came to 11 bases. The chain's CDR3 is CASSFRLSDIQYF. CDR3 in DNA: TGTGCCAGCAGCTTTAGACTGAGTGACATTCAGTACTTC.

This rearrangement joins TRBV6-2 or TRBV6-3 to TRBJ1-1, with TRBD1 as a possible D gene (5 bases). This CDR3 has 16 residues. V lost 0 bases to trimming and J lost 4 bases, with 15 bases between them. Germline-derived CDR1 and CDR2 are MNHEY and SVGEGT. The CDR3 loop is CASSYSPRGYITEAFF. For the CDR3, the DNA is TGTGCCAGCAGTTACTCACCAAGGGGATACATCACTGAAGCTTTCTTT.

This clone was counted between two and nine times. V is TRBV3-1 (or the pseudogene TRBV3-2) and J is TRBJ1-4, with TRBD1 matching over 11 bases. V shed 4 bases, J shed 8 bases, and the junction held 3 bases outside the gene matches. Germline V gene sequence: CDR1 LGHDT, CDR2 YNNKEL (reference sequence). The CDR3 length is 14 residues. This CDR3 is CASSPGQGEEKLFF. CDR3 bases: TGTGCCAGCAGCCCGGGACAGGGGGAAGAAAAACTGTTTTTT.

V and J are TRBV27 and TRBJ1-1, with 7 bases matching TRBD1. The germline V gene encodes CDR1 MNHEY and CDR2 SMNVEV (reference sequence). This CDR3 comprises 15 residues. With 3 bases clipped from V and 6 bases from J, the junction kept 10 bases outside the gene matches. The CDR3: CASSFAGRGQAEAFF. DNA of the CDR3: TGTGCCAGCAGTTTTGCGGGTAGGGGGCAGGCTGAAGCTTTCTTT.

This clone has more than one count but fewer than ten. CDR3 nucleotide sequence: TGTGCCAGCAGCTTAGGTGGGGGCCTGAACAATGAGCAGTTCTTC. This encodes CASSLGGGLNNEQFF. This chain connects TRBV5-5 to TRBJ2-1; a weak D match, TRBD1 (6 bases). V dropped 2 bases and J dropped 5 bases, with 14 bases sitting between them. Germline V gene sequence: CDR1 SGHKS, CDR2 YYEKEE (reference sequence). The CDR3 covers 15 residues.

This sequence joins TRBV12-2 and TRBJ1-6; TRBD1 reflects the table's D call only, with no check against the DNA. TRBV12-2 has pseudogene status. The CDR3 is 17 residues long. This CDR3 is CASRTPWKGADNSPLHF. CDR3 DNA sequence: TGTGCAAGTCGCACCCCATGGAAGGGGGCCGATAATTCACCCCTCCACTTT.

The chain couples TRBV20-1 to TRBJ2-7; D might be TRBD1 (5 bases). This CDR3 is built from 13 residues. Trimming pared 3 bases from V and 3 bases from J, leaving 12 bases between. Germline loops: CDR1 DFQATT, CDR2 SNEGSKA (reference sequence). The CDR3 is CSASKQGSYEQYF. The CDR3 DNA reads as TGCAGTGCTAGTAAGCAGGGAAGCTACGAGCAGTACTTC.

Here the CDR3 reads CAISFGLAARETQYF. The DNA of the CDR3 is TGTGCCATCAGTTTCGGACTAGCGGCAAGAGAGACCCAGTACTTC. V and J are TRBV10-3 and TRBJ2-5; 10 bases are shared with TRBD2. CDR3 length: 15 residues. V shed 5 bases and J 4 bases; nucleotides not matched to a gene: 7. Germline V lookup: CDR1 ENHRY, CDR2 SYGVKD.

The chain employs TRBV2 and TRBJ1-2, with unresolved D. This CDR3 is 14 amino acids long. The germline CDR1 and CDR2 sequences are SNHLY and FYNNEI. With 0 bases removed from V and 4 bases from J, the gap between germline ends came to 9 bases. The CDR3 DNA reads TGTGCCAGCAGTGAAGCGGGAGACCCCTATGGCTACACCTTC. This translates into CASSEAGDPYGYTF.

The chain links TRBV5-6 to TRBJ1-2; D might be TRBD1 (5 bases). The CDR3 runs 13 residues. The V end was cut by 0 bases, the J end by 5 bases, with 8 bases between. In germline, CDR1 is SGHDT, CDR2 YYEEEE. This chain's CDR3 is CASSLDQGYGYTF. In DNA, the CDR3 is TGTGCCAGCAGCTTGGATCAGGGATATGGCTACACCTTC. The variable domain in full, with the rest retrieved from reference TRBV5-6 and TRBJ1-2, is DAGVTQSPTHLIKTRGQQVTLRCSPKSGHDTVSWYQQALGQGPQFIFQYYEEEERQRGNFPDRFSGHQFPNYSSELNVNALLLGDSALYLCASSLDQGYGYTFGSGTRLTVV.

The chain has TRBV5-4 and TRBJ2-2; 10 bases align to TRBD2. The CDR3 has 16 residues. Trimming took 4 bases from V and 1 from J; bases not matched to a gene: 4. The germline gives CDR1 SGHNT, CDR2 YYREEE (reference sequence). The CDR3 reads CASSPSGGLNTGELFF. DNA of the CDR3: TGTGCCAGCAGCCCTAGCGGGGGCCTGAACACCGGGGAGCTGTTTTTT.

The rearrangement uses TRBV6-5 and TRBJ1-5; 8 bases align to TRBD1. V lost 2 bases and J lost 9; bases outside the gene matches: 6. Germline CDR1 and CDR2: MNHEY and SVGAGI. CDR3 length: 14 residues. CDR3 sequence reads: CASSYGQGGRPQHF. The CDR3, as DNA: TGTGCCAGCAGTTACGGACAGGGTGGTCGGCCCCAGCATTTT.

CDR3 loop: CAISESSGGGVVSGTF. The CDR3, as DNA: TGTGCCATCAGTGAGTCGTCGGGCGGGGGAGTGGTCTCGGGCACCTTC. The rearrangement joins TRBV10-3 to TRBJ1-2, with D possibly being TRBD1 (5 bases). The germline V gene has CDR1 ENHRY and CDR2 SYGVKD. Trimming cost V 0 bases and J 13 bases, with 24 bases left between them. The CDR3 spans 16 residues.